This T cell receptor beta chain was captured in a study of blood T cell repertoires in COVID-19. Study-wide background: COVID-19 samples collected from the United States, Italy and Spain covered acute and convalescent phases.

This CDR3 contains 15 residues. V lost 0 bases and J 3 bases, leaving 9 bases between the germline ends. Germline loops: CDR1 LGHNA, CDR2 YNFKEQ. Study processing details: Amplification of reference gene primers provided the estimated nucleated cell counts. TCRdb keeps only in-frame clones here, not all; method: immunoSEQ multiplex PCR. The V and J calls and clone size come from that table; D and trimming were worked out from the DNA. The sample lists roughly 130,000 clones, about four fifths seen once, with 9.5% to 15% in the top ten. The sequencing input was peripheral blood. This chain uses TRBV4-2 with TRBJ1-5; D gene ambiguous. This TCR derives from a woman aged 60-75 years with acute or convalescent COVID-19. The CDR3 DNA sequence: TGTGCCAGCAGCCAAGATTCGGGGTTCAATCAGCCCCAGCATTTT. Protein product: CASSQDSGFNQPQHF.